Detailed here is one T cell receptor (beta chain). No antigen is known for it. Only in-frame clones appear in the TCRdb table, and some are missing; sequencing was by immunoSEQ multiplex PCR. This table holds over 130,000 clones, about nine tenths found once. The data derive from a study of CD4+ T cells in melanoma. The germline V gene has CDR1 KGHSH and CDR2 LQKENI. Between the trimmed V and J ends, which lost 3 bases and 1 base, there was a span of 9 bases. This CDR3 comprises 14 residues. Study-wide findings and caveats: In melanoma, neoantigen-specific CD4+ T cells reportedly differed in differentiation state. A reported correlation linked neoantigen-specific CD4+ T cells to CD8+, macrophage and B cell function.

This clonotype was sampled from a human donor with melanoma. The chain joins TRBV18 to TRBJ1-1, with D hard to call. The CDR3 DNA reads as TGTGCCAGCTCACCGTCCGCGGGGAACACTGAAGCTTTCTTT. This encodes CASSPSAGNTEAFF.